This T cell receptor beta chain was profiled in a study of radiation and T cells in renal cell carcinoma. Regarding the study as a whole: No pretreatment tumor biopsies were available for baseline clonotypes.

For this clone: Its antigen is undetermined.

Assay: immunoSEQ multiplex PCR; the TCRdb copy retains only in-frame clones and omits some. Of under 100,000 clones in the sample, roughly 88% were seen once. The sample's time point: blood 4 weeks post-SBRT, at nephrectomy. The sample's treatment: 15 Gy SBRT to primary tumor, nephrectomy 4 weeks later. Radiation-treated patients gave blood at baseline, week 2 and week 4. The tumor was a clear cell renal cell carcinoma. V lost 5 bases, J lost 0 bases, and 12 bases lay in between. CDR3 length: 16 residues. The germline V gene encodes CDR1 SGDLS and CDR2 YYNGEE. The V gene is TRBV9, the J gene TRBJ2-6; no firm D call. The clonotype originates from a man aged 55 to 70 with renal cell carcinoma. The sample in question was blood, obtained from a patient whose treatment included radiotherapy and nephrectomy. The CDR3 loop reads CASRAPQNSGANVLTF. The CDR3 DNA sequence: TGTGCCAGCAGAGCCCCTCAGAACTCTGGGGCCAACGTCCTGACTTTC.